A selection of T cell receptor beta chains follows, all from one sample in a study of T-cell reconstitution after alpha-beta-depleted transplantation in children. TCRdb reanalysed the PCR reads using MiXCR and keeps one entry per CDR3 protein. This repertoire shows 200,000 or so distinct CDR3 sequences, 6.3% found once; its top ten account for approximately 4.1%. Here the sequenced sample was PBMCs, taken before TCRalphabeta/CD19-depleted stem cell transplant. Receptors were obtained from a girl under three years old with combined immunodeficiency, due to receive a stem cell transplant. Both conserved end residues are part of each CDR3. Each record gives: clone size, V gene, J gene, D gene, CDR3 DNA, CDR3 protein. D genes are given only for firm matches. Expanded clones are given a class, and other clones once, few, many or no size at all.

clone size: many
V gene: TRBV27
J gene: TRBJ2-5
D gene: -
CDR3 DNA: TGTGCCAGCACTCCCGATGGTCGGAAAGAGACCCAGTACTTC
CDR3 protein: CASTPDGRKETQYF

clone size: many
V gene: TRBV2
J gene: TRBJ2-7
D gene: TRBD1
CDR3 DNA: TGTGCCAACCGACAGGGGGCGTCCTACGAGCAGTACTTC
CDR3 protein: CANRQGASYEQYF

clone size: -
V gene: TRBV28
J gene: TRBJ1-5
D gene: -
CDR3 DNA: TGTGCCAGCATCCAAAGGGATCAGCCCCAGCATTTT
CDR3 protein: CASIQRDQPQHF

clone size: many
V gene: TRBV7-2
J gene: TRBJ2-3
D gene: TRBD2
CDR3 DNA: TGTGCCAGCAGCTTAGTGCTAGGTAGCGGGGGTGCAGATACGCAGTATTTT
CDR3 protein: CASSLVLGSGGADTQYF

clone size: -
V gene: TRBV7-2
J gene: TRBJ2-3
D gene: -
CDR3 DNA: TGTGCCAGCAGCCCTACCCCCTGGCGGAGCCGCACAGATACGCAGTATTTT
CDR3 protein: CASSPTPWRSRTDTQYF

clone size: many
V gene: TRBV20-1
J gene: TRBJ2-4
D gene: -
CDR3 DNA: TGCAGTGCTAGTAAACCGGGACCGAACGTAGCCAAAAACATTCAGTACTTC
CDR3 protein: CSASKPGPNVAKNIQYF

clone size: many
V gene: TRBV12-3/TRBV12-4
J gene: TRBJ2-2
D gene: -
CDR3 DNA: TGTGCCAGCAGTACTGGGTTGGGGGCCACCGGGGAGCTGTTTTTT
CDR3 protein: CASSTGLGATGELFF

clone size: -
V gene: TRBV27
J gene: TRBJ2-1
D gene: -
CDR3 DNA: TGTGCCAGCAGTTTAACAGGGCCTTTCTTAAATGAGCAGTTCTTC
CDR3 protein: CASSLTGPFLNEQFF

clone size: -
V gene: TRBV6-5
J gene: TRBJ1-2
D gene: -
CDR3 DNA: TGTGCCAGCAGTTACGGAGTAACCTTAGGGCTTTATTATGGCTACACCTTC
CDR3 protein: CASSYGVTLGLYYGYTF

clone size: many
V gene: TRBV12-3/TRBV12-4
J gene: TRBJ2-7
D gene: -
CDR3 DNA: TGTGCCAGCAGTGGACTGATCTCCTACGAGCAGTACTTC
CDR3 protein: CASSGLISYEQYF

clone size: many
V gene: TRBV7-2
J gene: TRBJ2-1
D gene: -
CDR3 DNA: TGTGCCAGCAGCCTACAAAGCGGCCTCGGTTACAATGAGCAGTTCTTC
CDR3 protein: CASSLQSGLGYNEQFF

clone size: many
V gene: TRBV18
J gene: TRBJ1-2
D gene: -
CDR3 DNA: TGTGCCAGCTCACCACCCGGTAGCAACTATGGCTACACCTTC
CDR3 protein: CASSPPGSNYGYTF

clone size: many
V gene: TRBV11-2
J gene: TRBJ2-3
D gene: -
CDR3 DNA: TGTGCCAGCAGCTTAGATCGGGGCGTCGGAGATACGCAGTATTTT
CDR3 protein: CASSLDRGVGDTQYF

clone size: many
V gene: TRBV27
J gene: TRBJ1-1
D gene: TRBD1
CDR3 DNA: TGTGCCAGCAGTCCGACAGGGGCGACTGAAGCTTTCTTT
CDR3 protein: CASSPTGATEAFF

clone size: many
V gene: TRBV27
J gene: TRBJ2-1
D gene: TRBD2
CDR3 DNA: TGTGCCAGCGGACTAGCGGTACTCTCCTACAATGAGCAGTTCTTC
CDR3 protein: CASGLAVLSYNEQFF

clone size: many
V gene: TRBV14
J gene: TRBJ2-1
D gene: TRBD2
CDR3 DNA: TGTGCCAGCAGCTTTGCAGCGGGGAAGCAGTTCTTC
CDR3 protein: CASSFAAGKQFF

clone size: many
V gene: TRBV7-8
J gene: TRBJ2-7
D gene: -
CDR3 DNA: TGTGCCAGCAGGGGAGATGGCGCGGGTACGCGAATCTCCTACGAGCAGTACTTC
CDR3 protein: CASRGDGAGTRISYEQYF

clone size: many
V gene: TRBV20-1
J gene: TRBJ2-5
D gene: TRBD1
CDR3 DNA: TGCAGTGCTAGACCCGGGACAGGGCAAGAGACCCAGTACTTC
CDR3 protein: CSARPGTGQETQYF

clone size: many
V gene: TRBV5-1
J gene: TRBJ2-5
D gene: TRBD2
CDR3 DNA: TGCGCCAGCAGCTTGGCCAGCGGGGGGGCCGTAGAGACCCAGTACTTC
CDR3 protein: CASSLASGGAVETQYF

clone size: many
V gene: TRBV6-2/TRBV6-3
J gene: TRBJ2-1
D gene: TRBD2
CDR3 DNA: TGTGCCAGCAGTCCCCCAGCGGGACTAGCGGGAGGGGGGCAGTTCTTC
CDR3 protein: CASSPPAGLAGGGQFF

clone size: -
V gene: TRBV4-3
J gene: TRBJ1-4
D gene: -
CDR3 DNA: TGCGCCAGCAGCCAGGCAGGGGATGAAAAACTGTTTTTT
CDR3 protein: CASSQAGDEKLFF

clone size: many
V gene: TRBV12-3/TRBV12-4
J gene: TRBJ2-5
D gene: -
CDR3 DNA: TGTGCCAGCAGTTTTGGGGACCAAGAGACCCAGTACTTC
CDR3 protein: CASSFGDQETQYF

clone size: few
V gene: TRBV29-1
J gene: TRBJ2-6
D gene: -
CDR3 DNA: TGCAGCGTTCCCCCGGGCCGCTCTGGGGCCAACGTCCTGACTTTC
CDR3 protein: CSVPPGRSGANVLTF

clone size: many
V gene: TRBV16
J gene: TRBJ1-1
D gene: TRBD1
CDR3 DNA: TGTGCCAGCAGCCACGATTCAGCAGACAGGGGGGACACTGAAGCTTTCTTT
CDR3 protein: CASSHDSADRGDTEAFF

clone size: many
V gene: TRBV5-6
J gene: TRBJ2-1
D gene: TRBD2
CDR3 DNA: TGTGCCAGCAGCTTCAAGGCTAGCGGGGGGTGGTGGAATGAGCAGTTCTTC
CDR3 protein: CASSFKASGGWWNEQFF

clone size: many
V gene: TRBV7-2
J gene: TRBJ2-5
D gene: -
CDR3 DNA: TGTGCCAGCAGCTTCCAAAGAGTTTTCCAAGAGACCCAGTACTTC
CDR3 protein: CASSFQRVFQETQYF

clone size: many
V gene: TRBV7-9
J gene: TRBJ2-5
D gene: -
CDR3 DNA: TGTGCCAGCAGCTTTAATCGGGGGAATCAAGAGACCCAGTACTTC
CDR3 protein: CASSFNRGNQETQYF

clone size: many
V gene: TRBV11-3
J gene: TRBJ2-3
D gene: TRBD2
CDR3 DNA: TGTGCCAGCAGCTTAGGTGCTAGCGGGAGGGCATATGGTACAGATACGCAGTATTTT
CDR3 protein: CASSLGASGRAYGTDTQYF

clone size: few
V gene: TRBV27
J gene: TRBJ2-1
D gene: TRBD2
CDR3 DNA: TGTGCCAGCAGTTCCCGCCGGACTAGCGATAACAATGAGCAGTTCTTC
CDR3 protein: CASSSRRTSDNNEQFF

clone size: many
V gene: TRBV29-1
J gene: TRBJ2-7
D gene: -
CDR3 DNA: TGCAGCGTTGAAGAGGGGGGGCTATCCTACGAGCAGTACTTC
CDR3 protein: CSVEEGGLSYEQYF

clone size: many
V gene: TRBV12-3/TRBV12-4
J gene: TRBJ1-1
D gene: -
CDR3 DNA: TGTGCCAGCAGTTTAGCGATCCTGTGGGACTCTGGGACTGAAGCTTTCTTT
CDR3 protein: CASSLAILWDSGTEAFF

clone size: many
V gene: TRBV7-9
J gene: TRBJ2-2
D gene: TRBD2
CDR3 DNA: TGTGCCAGCAGCTTAGAGCTGGGCCTAGCGGGACAAACCGGGGAGCTGTTTTTT
CDR3 protein: CASSLELGLAGQTGELFF

clone size: many
V gene: TRBV7-6
J gene: TRBJ2-3
D gene: -
CDR3 DNA: TGTGCCAGCAGCTTAGGGGTCGGGGCACCCACAGATACGCAGTATTTT
CDR3 protein: CASSLGVGAPTDTQYF

clone size: many
V gene: TRBV20-1
J gene: TRBJ2-3
D gene: -
CDR3 DNA: TGCAGTGCTAGAGATCATTGGCCCACCCCCGGGACAGATACGCAGTATTTT
CDR3 protein: CSARDHWPTPGTDTQYF

clone size: many
V gene: TRBV4-1
J gene: TRBJ2-5
D gene: TRBD1
CDR3 DNA: TGCGCCAGCAGCCTGGGACAGGGGAGGACCCAGTACTTC
CDR3 protein: CASSLGQGRTQYF

clone size: many
V gene: TRBV20-1
J gene: TRBJ2-1
D gene: -
CDR3 DNA: TGCAGTGCTCGATATTTGGGGGGCCCACGTTACAATGAGCAGTTCTTC
CDR3 protein: CSARYLGGPRYNEQFF

clone size: many
V gene: TRBV12-3/TRBV12-4
J gene: TRBJ1-2
D gene: TRBD1
CDR3 DNA: TGTGCCAGCAGCGGGGTCCTACAGGGGGCTTTTAACTATGGCTACACCTTC
CDR3 protein: CASSGVLQGAFNYGYTF

clone size: -
V gene: TRBV7-9
J gene: TRBJ2-7
D gene: -
CDR3 DNA: TGTGCCAGCAGCTCCCAGGGCCACGAGCAGTACTTC
CDR3 protein: CASSSQGHEQYF

clone size: many
V gene: TRBV29-1
J gene: TRBJ2-1
D gene: -
CDR3 DNA: TGCAGCGTTGACGGACTACCCACTAGCTCCTACAATGAGCAGTTCTTC
CDR3 protein: CSVDGLPTSSYNEQFF